This TCR beta chain is drawn from a study of T cell responses to AZD1222 COVID-19 vaccine. Study conclusions and caveats: Sampling that yielded the repertoires occurred only after the peak T cell response.

Data came from immunoSEQ multiplex PCR; TCRdb stores just in-frame clones and leaves some out. The data show around 140,000 clones, around 84% seen once. A word on this clone: Its antigen is unidentified.

The sequences come from peripheral blood, collected 28 days after the second AZD1222 dose. The sequence came from an adult who received the AZD1222 COVID-19 vaccine.

In nucleotides, the CDR3 is TGTGCCAGCAGTTATTCCCAGGGAAATCAGCCCCAGCATTTT. Translation gives CASSYSQGNQPQHF. This chain joins TRBV6-5 and TRBJ1-5, with a tentative D call TRBD1 (5 bases). Trimming shortened V by 3 bases and J by 4 bases, and 10 bases separated the two germline ends. The germline V gene has CDR1 MNHEY and CDR2 SVGAGI. The CDR3 runs to 14 residues.